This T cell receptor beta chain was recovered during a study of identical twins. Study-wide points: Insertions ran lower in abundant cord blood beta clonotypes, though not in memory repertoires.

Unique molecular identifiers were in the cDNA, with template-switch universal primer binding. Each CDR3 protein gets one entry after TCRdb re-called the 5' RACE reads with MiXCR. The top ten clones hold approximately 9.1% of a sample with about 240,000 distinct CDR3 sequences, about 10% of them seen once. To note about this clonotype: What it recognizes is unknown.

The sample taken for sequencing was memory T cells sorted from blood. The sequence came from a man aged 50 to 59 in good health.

The CDR3 DNA sequence: TGTGCCAGCAGCCGGACTAGCGGGGGACTATTACCAGATACGCAGTATTTT. It codes for CASSRTSGGLLPDTQYF. The chain joins TRBV6-1 to TRBJ2-3; 13 nucleotides match TRBD2. CDR3 size: 17 residues. V was clipped by 6 bases and J by 4 bases; unmatched bases: 10. Germline CDR1 is MNHNS and CDR2 is SASEGT.